This TCR beta chain is drawn from a study of T cell changes during pregnancy in multiple sclerosis. Generated by immunoSEQ multiplex PCR, the TCRdb table keeps only in-frame clones and is missing some. The repertoire has around 69,000 clones, roughly 92% of them found once; the top ten carry over 1%. The germline V gene has CDR1 MNHEY and CDR2 SVGAGI. CDR3 size: 13 residues. Deletions cut 2 bases from V and 9 bases from J, with 8 bases between. This TCR came from a female donor with multiple sclerosis, enrolled in a pregnancy study. This specimen was peripheral blood, taken in the third trimester of pregnancy. The rearrangement links TRBV6-5 to TRBJ1-6; D might be TRBD1 (5 bases). CDR3 loop: CASSYGGLSPLHF. CDR3 nucleotides: TGTGCCAGCAGTTACGGGGGACTTTCACCCCTCCACTTT.